The 7 T cell receptor beta chains reported below all come from one sample, sequenced in a study of OX40 agonist ivuxolimab in advanced cancers. Data came from immunoSEQ multiplex PCR; TCRdb stores just in-frame clones and leaves some out. Of about 80,000 clones in the sample, 90% to 95% are singletons; the top ten hold less than 0.75%. The material sequenced was CD4+ or CD8+ T cells sorted from blood, taken in a trial of the OX40 agonist ivuxolimab. The source is an adult with an advanced solid tumor such as melanoma, head and neck, liver or kidney cancer.

The rearrangement links TRBV29-1 to TRBJ2-6; D gene unclear. Germline CDR1 is SQVTM and CDR2 is ANQGSEA. This CDR3 is 11 amino acids long. Trimming cost V 5 bases and J 4 bases, with 3 bases left between them. CDR3 sequence (DNA): TGCAGCGTTTTAGGGGCCAACGTCCTGACTTTC. The encoded protein is CSVLGANVLTF.

The chain couples TRBV7-2 to TRBJ2-2; 7 nucleotides line up with TRBD2. CDR3 length: 15 amino acids. The germline V gene has CDR1 SGHTA and CDR2 FQGNSA. With 8 bases clipped from V and 4 bases from J, the junction kept 10 bases outside the gene matches. As DNA, the CDR3 is TGTGCCAGCCACTTGGGTGGGAGGGCCACCGGGGAGCTGTTTTTT. Its protein is CASHLGGRATGELFF.

The V call is TRBV7-2, the J call TRBJ2-7; weak D call: TRBD1 (5 bases). Germline loops: CDR1 SGHTA, CDR2 FQGNSA. V shed 1 base and J shed 0 bases, with 10 bases lying between them. CDR3 length: 15 amino acids. CDR3 nucleotide sequence: TGTGCCAGCAGCTTAGATCGCAGGGACTCCTACGAGCAGTACTTC. Protein sequence: CASSLDRRDSYEQYF.

In this sample, this clone turned up a few times. The chain carries TRBV4-3 and TRBJ1-5; D unresolved. Germline V gene lookup returns CDR1 LGHNA and CDR2 YSLEER. This CDR3 contains 13 residues. V lost 4 bases, J lost 7 bases, and 11 bases lay in between. The CDR3 loop is CASSPGVYQPQHF. The CDR3, as DNA: TGCGCCAGCAGCCCTGGGGTTTACCAGCCCCAGCATTTT.

This chain connects TRBV4-3 to TRBJ2-3, with a weak D call TRBD2 (6 bases). Germline V lookup: CDR1 LGHNA, CDR2 YSLEER. The CDR3 is 15 amino acids. Trimming stripped 5 bases from V and 5 bases from J, with 17 bases between. This CDR3 reads CASSRAPGRRDTQYF. CDR3 DNA sequence: TGCGCCAGCAGCAGAGCCCCAGGGAGGAGAGATACGCAGTATTTT.

This clone has a single count. The rearrangement links TRBV18 to TRBJ2-1; D might be TRBD1 (5 bases). The ends were cut back, 4 bases at V and 4 bases at J, with 14 bases in the middle. The CDR3 runs to 15 residues. Germline V gives CDR1 KGHSH, CDR2 LQKENI. CDR3: CASSRGQGSYNEQFF. The CDR3 nucleotides are TGTGCCAGCTCACGAGGCCAGGGAAGTTACAATGAGCAGTTCTTC. Using reference TRBV18 and TRBJ2-1 for the parts outside the CDR3, the full variable domain is NAGVMQNPRHLVRRRGQEARLRCSPMKGHSHVYWYRQLPEEGLKFMVYLQKENIIDESGMPKERFSAEFPKEGPSILRIQQVVRGDSAAYFCASSRGQGSYNEQFFGPGTRLTVL.

The chain employs TRBV15 and TRBJ2-3; 7 bases fit TRBD1. The CDR3 is made up of 15 amino acids. CDR1 and CDR2 from the germline V gene are LNHNV and YYDKDF (reference sequence). V lost 5 bases and J lost 0; bases outside the gene matches: 5. The CDR3 protein is CATSRGTASTDTQYF. The CDR3 DNA sequence: TGTGCCACCAGCCGAGGGACAGCTAGCACAGATACGCAGTATTTT.